The 17 T cell receptor beta chains below were found in one sample sequenced in a study of T cell responses to AZD1222 COVID-19 vaccine. The data were produced by immunoSEQ multiplex PCR, yet TCRdb's version contains in-frame clones alone and is incomplete. The table records approximately 190,000 clones, about 92% of them present only once. Source: peripheral blood, taken 28 days after the second dose of the MenACWY control vaccine. These receptor sequences come from an adult who received the MenACWY meningococcal vaccine as a control.

The gene calls are TRBV30 and TRBJ1-1; unclear D gene. Per germline, CDR1 GTSNPN and CDR2 SVGIG (reference sequence). V was trimmed by 7 bases and J by 4 bases, leaving 16 bases between them. The CDR3 contains 13 residues. The CDR3 sequence: CASYHGKGTEAFF. As DNA, the CDR3 is TGTGCCTCCTATCACGGGAAGGGCACTGAAGCTTTCTTT.

The gene calls are TRBV18 and TRBJ1-5, with a weak D call TRBD1 (5 bases). CDR1 and CDR2 from the germline V gene are KGHSH and LQKENI. There are 15 residues in the CDR3. The germline V and J ends were trimmed by 1 base and 0 bases, with 7 bases remaining between them. The CDR3 sequence is CASSPRQNSNQPQHF. CDR3 nucleotide sequence: TGTGCCAGCTCACCACGACAGAATAGCAATCAGCCCCAGCATTTT.

With regard to this clone: This CDR3 is also generated by other DNA sequences in the sample. The V call is TRBV4-1, the J call TRBJ1-2; D uncertain. The V end lost 3 bases, the J end lost 4 bases, and 3 bases lay between the germline ends. The CDR3 consists of 11 residues. CDR1 and CDR2 from the germline V gene are MGHRA and YSYEKL. The CDR3 reads CASSQGYGYTF. The CDR3 region has the DNA TGCGCCAGCAGCCAGGGCTATGGCTACACCTTC.

The chain is built from TRBV6-2 or TRBV6-3 and TRBJ2-4, with D maybe TRBD2 (5 bases). With 6 bases removed from V and 0 bases from J, the gap between germline ends came to 12 bases. CDR3 length: 15 amino acids. Germline-derived CDR1 and CDR2 are MNHEY and SVGEGT. The CDR3 loop reads CASSRGGLAKNIQYF. In DNA form, the CDR3 reads TGTGCCAGCAGCCGCGGCGGGCTAGCCAAAAACATTCAGTACTTC.

This clone was observed once. This sequence joins TRBV25-1 and TRBJ1-5; D call uncertain. The CDR3 is made up of 12 amino acids. Germline CDR1 and CDR2: MGHDK and SYGVNS. The V end was cut by 4 bases, the J end by 7 bases, with 8 bases between. Here the CDR3 reads CASSVGNQPQHF. In nucleotides, the CDR3 is TGTGCCAGCAGTGTGGGGAACCAGCCCCAGCATTTT.

The chain couples TRBV29-1 to TRBJ1-5; 11 bases match TRBD1. Germline V CDR1 and CDR2: SQVTM, ANQGSEA. This CDR3 is 12 amino acids long. V lost 6 bases to trimming and J lost 9 bases; unmatched junction nucleotides: 4. The CDR3 bases are TGCAGCGTCCTGGACAGGGGGCTGCCCCAGCATTTT. The encoded protein is CSVLDRGLPQHF.

This rearrangement joins TRBV7-8 to TRBJ1-5; D not certain. This CDR3 has 15 residues. V lost 0 bases, J lost 7 bases, and 13 bases lay in between. Germline loops: CDR1 SGHVS, CDR2 FQNEAQ. The CDR3 region is CASSLAREGGQPQHF. The DNA for the CDR3 is TGTGCCAGCAGCTTAGCTAGGGAGGGTGGACAGCCCCAGCATTTT.

This clone appeared once. CDR3 nucleotide sequence: TGTGCCAGCAGCTTCAACGGACAGGGCGGGTATGGCTACACCTTC. It codes for CASSFNGQGGYGYTF. V is TRBV5-4 and J is TRBJ1-2, with TRBD1 matching over 8 bases. The germline CDR1 and CDR2 sequences are SGHNT and YYREEE (reference sequence). The CDR3 extends over 15 amino acids. J gave up 5 bases and V 2 bases, and 8 bases lay outside the gene matches. Filled out from reference TRBV5-4 and TRBJ1-2, the complete variable domain reads ETGVTQSPTHLIKTRGQQVTLRCSSQSGHNTVSWYQQALGQGPQFIFQYYREEENGRGNFPPRFSGLQFPNYSSELNVNALELDDSALYLCASSFNGQGGYGYTFGSGTRLTVV.

This CDR3 is CASSLSPLAGGFETQYF. The CDR3 nucleotides read TGTGCCAGCAGTTTAAGTCCCCTAGCGGGAGGGTTTGAGACCCAGTACTTC. The rearrangement links TRBV27 to TRBJ2-5; TRBD2 matches at 12 bases. This CDR3 has 17 residues. From germline, CDR1 is MNHEY and CDR2 SMNVEV (reference sequence). The junction had 9 bases not matched to a gene; V was cut back by 2 bases and J by 5 bases.

The chain is built from TRBV19 and TRBJ1-5; D is unresolved. Germline V CDR1 and CDR2: LNHDA, SQIVND (reference sequence). The CDR3 runs 14 residues. V gave up 3 bases and J gave up 6 bases, with 12 bases separating them. The CDR3 is CASSISGRIQPQHF. The CDR3 DNA follows: TGTGCCAGTAGTATTTCTGGAAGAATTCAGCCCCAGCATTTT.

This clone was observed a few times. The chain recombines TRBV7-3 with TRBJ1-1, with 9 bases fitting TRBD1. This CDR3 is built from 13 residues. Germline values: CDR1 SGHTA, CDR2 FQGTGA. The ends lost 5 bases at V and 8 bases at J; junction bases unmatched: 6. The CDR3 here is CASSRGQGREAFF. The CDR3 DNA sequence: TGTGCCAGCAGCCGAGGACAGGGGAGAGAAGCTTTCTTT.

The V gene is TRBV5-1, the J gene TRBJ1-2; D remains unclear. There are 14 residues in the CDR3. In germline, CDR1 is SGHRS, CDR2 YFSETQ. The V end lost 4 bases, the J end lost 5 bases, and 15 bases lay between the germline ends. CDR3 protein: CASSGQPITYGYTF. CDR3 bases: TGCGCCAGCAGCGGGCAGCCTATTACTTATGGCTACACCTTC.

The chain is built from TRBV4-2 and TRBJ2-3, with TRBD2 matching over 12 bases. CDR1 is LGHNA, CDR2 YNFKEQ, per germline. There are 18 residues in the CDR3. V shed 0 bases, J shed 4 bases, and the junction held 8 bases outside the gene matches. This CDR3 reads CASSQDLLAGGRPDTQYF. Written as DNA, the CDR3 is TGTGCCAGCAGCCAAGATTTACTAGCGGGAGGTCGGCCAGATACGCAGTATTTT.

This clone was seen a few times. V usage is TRBV19 and J usage is TRBJ2-5; TRBD1 is a possible D gene (6 bases). Germline CDR1 and CDR2: LNHDA and SQIVND (reference sequence). This CDR3 region has 17 residues. V was cut by 3 bases and J by 3 bases, with 20 bases left in between. CDR3 in DNA: TGTGCCAGTAGTATCTCCATCCTCGGGGACAATAAAGAGACCCAGTACTTC. Amino acids: CASSISILGDNKETQYF.

The chain carries TRBV28 and TRBJ2-1, with D perhaps TRBD1 or TRBD2 (5 bases each). This CDR3 comprises 16 residues. CDR1 is MDHEN, CDR2 SYDVKM, per germline. Trimming stripped 3 bases from V and 0 bases from J, with 12 bases between. CDR3 loop: CASSFWDVSSYNEQFF. DNA of the CDR3: TGTGCCAGCAGTTTCTGGGACGTCAGCTCCTACAATGAGCAGTTCTTC.

The V gene is TRBV10-3, the J gene TRBJ2-6; maybe TRBD2 (6 bases). V lost 7 bases and J lost 0, with 10 bases in between. Germline V gives CDR1 ENHRY, CDR2 SYGVKD. This CDR3 has 15 residues. The CDR3 protein is CAITQGLSGANVLTF. The CDR3 DNA reads TGTGCCATCACCCAGGGACTCTCTGGGGCCAACGTCCTGACTTTC.

The chain carries TRBV28 and TRBJ1-1; D gene ambiguous. The length of the CDR3 is 14 residues. Trimming took 5 bases from V and 7 from J, leaving 17 bases between them. In germline, CDR1 is MDHEN, CDR2 SYDVKM. DNA for the CDR3: TGTGCCAGCAGTCCCAGCCGGGGAGCTAATGAAGCTTTCTTT. Its protein is CASSPSRGANEAFF.